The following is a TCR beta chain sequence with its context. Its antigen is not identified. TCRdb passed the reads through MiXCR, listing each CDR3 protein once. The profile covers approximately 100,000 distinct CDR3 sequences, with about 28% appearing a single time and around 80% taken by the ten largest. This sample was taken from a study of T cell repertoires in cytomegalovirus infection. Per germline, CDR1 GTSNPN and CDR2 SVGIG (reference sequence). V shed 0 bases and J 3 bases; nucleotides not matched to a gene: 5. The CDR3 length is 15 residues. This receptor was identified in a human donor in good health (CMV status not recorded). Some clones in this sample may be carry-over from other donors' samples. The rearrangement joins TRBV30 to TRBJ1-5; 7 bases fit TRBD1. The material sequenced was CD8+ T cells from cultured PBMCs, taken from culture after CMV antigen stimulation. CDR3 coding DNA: TGTGCCTGGAGTGTACAGGGGCTATACAATCAGCCCCAGCATTTT. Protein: CAWSVQGLYNQPQHF. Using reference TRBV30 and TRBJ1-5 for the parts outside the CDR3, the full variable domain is SQTIHQWPATLVQPVGSPLSLECTVEGTSNPNLYWYRQAAGRGLQLLFYSVGIGQISSEVPQNLSASRPQDRQFILSSKKLLLSDSGFYLCAWSVQGLYNQPQHFGDGTRLSIL.